This T cell receptor (beta chain) was observed in a study of T cell changes during pregnancy in multiple sclerosis. This CDR3 has 14 amino acids. Trimming took 6 bases from V and 5 from J; bases not matched to a gene: 2. Germline V gene data show CDR1 as ENHRY and CDR2 as SYGVKD. The assay was immunoSEQ multiplex PCR, and TCRdb's table has in-frame clones only and misses some. The sample has around 50,000 clones; 85% to 95% are singletons. The specimen was CD8+ T cells from peripheral blood mononuclear cells, collected in the first trimester of pregnancy. The chain uses TRBV10-3 and TRBJ2-5; 14 positions agree with TRBD2. The sequence was collected from a female donor with multiple sclerosis, enrolled in a pregnancy study. CDR3: CAIRGTSGSETQYF. In DNA, the CDR3 is TGTGCCATCAGGGGGACTAGCGGGAGCGAGACCCAGTACTTC.